This T cell receptor beta chain originates from a study of shared clonotypes between healthy human individuals. CDR3 length: 15 amino acids. CDR1 KGHSH and CDR2 LQKENI come from the germline V gene. Each sample came from a Caucasian adult donor living in Nashville, Tennessee. Measured with immunoSEQ multiplex PCR; TCRdb has only the in-frame clones, and not every one. The profile covers about 500,000 clones, with 70% to 80% appearing a single time and 12% taken by the ten largest. V usage is TRBV18 and J usage is TRBJ2-5; possibly TRBD2 for D (6 bases). The DNA end is a closer match to TRBJ2-7, so the J assignment may be wrong. What was sequenced was PBMCs. The source of this sequence is a woman between 40 and 50 years old in good health. Some clones in this sample may be carry-over from other donors' samples. CDR3 residues: CASSPWIPSANEQYF. CDR3 sequence (DNA): TGTGCCAGCTCACCATGGATTCCTAGCGCCAACGAGCAGTACTTC.